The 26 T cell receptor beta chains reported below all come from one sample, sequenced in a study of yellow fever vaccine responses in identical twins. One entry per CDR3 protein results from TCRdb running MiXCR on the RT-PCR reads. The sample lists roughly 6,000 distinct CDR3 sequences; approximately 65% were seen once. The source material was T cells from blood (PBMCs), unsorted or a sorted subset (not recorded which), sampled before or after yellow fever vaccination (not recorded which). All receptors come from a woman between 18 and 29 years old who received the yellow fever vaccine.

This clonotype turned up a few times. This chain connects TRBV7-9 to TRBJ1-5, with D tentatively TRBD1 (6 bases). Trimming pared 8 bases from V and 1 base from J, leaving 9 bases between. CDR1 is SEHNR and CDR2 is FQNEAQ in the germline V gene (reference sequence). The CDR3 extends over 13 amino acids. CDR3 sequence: CASGGLSNQPQHF. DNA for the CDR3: TGTGCCAGCGGGGGCCTGAGCAATCAGCCCCAGCATTTT. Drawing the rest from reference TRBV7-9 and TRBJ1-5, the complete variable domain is DTGVSQNPRHKITKRGQNVTFRCDPISEHNRLYWYRQTLGQGPEFLTYFQNEAQLEKSRLLSDRFSAERPKGSFSTLEIQRTEQGDSAMYLCASGGLSNQPQHFGDGTRLSIL.

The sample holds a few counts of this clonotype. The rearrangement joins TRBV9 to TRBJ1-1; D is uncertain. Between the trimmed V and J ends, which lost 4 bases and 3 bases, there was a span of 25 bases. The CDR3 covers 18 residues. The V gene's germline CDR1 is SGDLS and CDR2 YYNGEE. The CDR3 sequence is CASSPNSYTGNADTEAFF. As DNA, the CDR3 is TGTGCCAGCAGCCCTAACTCATACACGGGAAATGCGGACACTGAAGCTTTCTTT.

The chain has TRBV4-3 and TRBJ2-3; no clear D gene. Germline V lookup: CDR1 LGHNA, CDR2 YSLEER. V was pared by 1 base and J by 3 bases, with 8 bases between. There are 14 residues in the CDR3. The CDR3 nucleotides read TGCGCCAGCAGCCAAGTACATTCGACAGATACGCAGTATTTT. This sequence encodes CASSQVHSTDTQYF.

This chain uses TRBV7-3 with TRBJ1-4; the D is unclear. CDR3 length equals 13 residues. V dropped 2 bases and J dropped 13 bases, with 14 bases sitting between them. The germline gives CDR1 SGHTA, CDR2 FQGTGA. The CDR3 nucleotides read TGTGCCAGCAGCTTAGGGGTTCGAGAGAGACTGTTTTTT. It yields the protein CASSLGVRERLFF.

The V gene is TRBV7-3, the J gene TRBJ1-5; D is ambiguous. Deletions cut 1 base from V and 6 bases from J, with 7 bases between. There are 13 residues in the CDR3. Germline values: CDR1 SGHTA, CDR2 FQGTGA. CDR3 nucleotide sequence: TGTGCCAGCAGCTTAAGTCTGGGTCAGCCCCAGCATTTT. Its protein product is CASSLSLGQPQHF.

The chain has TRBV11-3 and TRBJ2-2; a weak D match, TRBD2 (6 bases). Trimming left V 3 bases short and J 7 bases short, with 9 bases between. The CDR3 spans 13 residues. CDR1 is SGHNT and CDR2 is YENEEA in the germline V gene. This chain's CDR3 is CASSFTGDGELFF. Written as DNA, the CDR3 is TGTGCCAGCAGCTTCACGGGGGACGGGGAGCTGTTTTTT.

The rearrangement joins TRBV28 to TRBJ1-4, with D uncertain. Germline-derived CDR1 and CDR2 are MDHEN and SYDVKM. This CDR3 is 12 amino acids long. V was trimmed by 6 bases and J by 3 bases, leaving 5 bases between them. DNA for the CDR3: TGTGCCAGCAGACTACCTAATGAAAAACTGTTTTTT. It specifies CASRLPNEKLFF.

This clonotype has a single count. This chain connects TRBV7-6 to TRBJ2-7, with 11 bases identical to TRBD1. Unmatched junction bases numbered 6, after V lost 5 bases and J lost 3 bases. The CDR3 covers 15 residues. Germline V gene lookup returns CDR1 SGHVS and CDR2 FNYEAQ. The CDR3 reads CASSLTGTGGYEQYF. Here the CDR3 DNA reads TGTGCCAGCAGCCTCACCGGGACAGGGGGCTACGAGCAGTACTTC.

CDR3 bases: TGTGCCAGCAGCGTACTGGAGACCCAGTACTTC. Translation gives CASSVLETQYF. The chain couples TRBV6-1 to TRBJ2-5; D not resolved. V dropped 6 bases and J dropped 5 bases, with 7 bases sitting between them. CDR1 MNHNS and CDR2 SASEGT come from the germline V gene. The CDR3 totals 11 residues.

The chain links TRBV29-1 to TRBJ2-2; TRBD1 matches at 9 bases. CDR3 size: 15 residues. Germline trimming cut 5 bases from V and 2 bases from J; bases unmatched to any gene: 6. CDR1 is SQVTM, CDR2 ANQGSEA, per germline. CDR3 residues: CSVPRQGGNTGELFF. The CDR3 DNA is TGCAGCGTTCCACGACAGGGGGGAAACACCGGGGAGCTGTTTTTT.

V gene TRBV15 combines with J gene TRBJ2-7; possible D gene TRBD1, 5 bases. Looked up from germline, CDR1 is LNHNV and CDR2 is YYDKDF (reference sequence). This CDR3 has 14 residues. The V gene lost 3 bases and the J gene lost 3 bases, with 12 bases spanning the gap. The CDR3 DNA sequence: TGTGCCACCAGCAGGACAGTGATGCACTACGAGCAGTACTTC. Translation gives CATSRTVMHYEQYF. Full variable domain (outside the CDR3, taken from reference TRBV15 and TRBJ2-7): DAMVIQNPRYQVTQFGKPVTLSCSQTLNHNVMYWYQQKSSQAPKLLFHYYDKDFNNEADTPDNFQSRRPNTSFCFLDIRSPGLGDTAMYLCATSRTVMHYEQYFGPGTRLTVT.

The CDR3 sequence: CASSIPSLNTEAFF. The CDR3 region has the DNA TGTGCCAGTAGTATCCCCAGCTTGAACACTGAAGCTTTCTTT. The V and J genes are TRBV19 and TRBJ1-1; the D is unclear. The V gene lost 3 bases and the J gene lost 0 bases, with 8 bases spanning the gap. This CDR3 is 14 amino acids long. Germline CDR1 LNHDA, CDR2 SQIVND (reference sequence).

DNA of the CDR3: TGTGCCAGCACCTTCCTCACAGGGACCGAGACCCAGTACTTC. It encodes CASTFLTGTETQYF. The J gene is TRBJ2-5, the V gene TRBV11-3, with a weak D call TRBD1 (6 bases). Germline CDR1 and CDR2: SGHNT and YENEEA. The ends were cut back, 7 bases at V and 5 bases at J, with 17 bases in the middle. This CDR3 comprises 14 residues.

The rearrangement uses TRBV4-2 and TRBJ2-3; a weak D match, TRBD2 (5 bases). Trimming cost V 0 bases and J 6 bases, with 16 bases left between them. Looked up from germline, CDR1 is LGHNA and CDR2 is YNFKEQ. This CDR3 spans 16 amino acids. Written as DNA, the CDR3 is TGTGCCAGCAGCCAAGACCCGGGGAGATCGGTGGATACGCAGTATTTT. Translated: CASSQDPGRSVDTQYF.

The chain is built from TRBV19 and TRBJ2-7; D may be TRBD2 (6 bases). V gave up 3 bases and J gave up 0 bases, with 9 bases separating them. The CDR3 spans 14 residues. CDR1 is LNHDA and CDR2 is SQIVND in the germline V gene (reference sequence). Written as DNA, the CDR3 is TGTGCCAGTAGTATGCGGCGGGGCTCCTACGAGCAGTACTTC. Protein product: CASSMRRGSYEQYF.

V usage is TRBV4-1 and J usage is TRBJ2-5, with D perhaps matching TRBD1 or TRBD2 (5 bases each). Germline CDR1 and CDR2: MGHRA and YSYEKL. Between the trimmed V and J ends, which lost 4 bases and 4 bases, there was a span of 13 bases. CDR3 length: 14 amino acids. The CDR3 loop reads CASSPSSGRETQYF. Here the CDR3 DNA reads TGCGCCAGCAGCCCATCTTCAGGGAGAGAGACCCAGTACTTC.

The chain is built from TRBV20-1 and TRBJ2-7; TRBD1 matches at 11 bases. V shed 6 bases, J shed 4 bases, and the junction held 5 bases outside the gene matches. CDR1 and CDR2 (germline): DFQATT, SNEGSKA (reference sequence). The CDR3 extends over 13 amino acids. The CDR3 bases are TGCAGTGCACCCGGGACAGGGGGTTACGAGCAGTACTTC. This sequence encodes CSAPGTGGYEQYF.

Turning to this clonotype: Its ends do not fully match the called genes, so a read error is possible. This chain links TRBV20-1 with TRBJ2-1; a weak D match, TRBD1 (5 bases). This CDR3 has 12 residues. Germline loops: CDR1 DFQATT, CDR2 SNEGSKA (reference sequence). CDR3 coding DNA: TGCAGTGCTGGAGACAGAGACAATGAGCAGTTCTTC. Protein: CSAGDRDNEQFF.

In DNA, the CDR3 is TGCGCCAGCAGCTTAGCACCGGGACAGGGGAAGGAGACCCAGTACTTC. Amino acid sequence: CASSLAPGQGKETQYF. The gene calls are TRBV5-1 and TRBJ2-5; 10 bases fit TRBD1. V was clipped by 2 bases and J by 5 bases; unmatched bases: 9. Germline V gives CDR1 SGHRS, CDR2 YFSETQ. The CDR3 totals 16 residues.

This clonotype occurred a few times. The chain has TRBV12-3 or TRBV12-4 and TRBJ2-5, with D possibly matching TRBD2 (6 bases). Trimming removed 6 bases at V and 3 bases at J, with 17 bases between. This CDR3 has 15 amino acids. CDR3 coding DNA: TGTGCCAGCAGCACCATATTGGGACTCAAAGAGACCCAGTACTTC. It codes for CASSTILGLKETQYF.

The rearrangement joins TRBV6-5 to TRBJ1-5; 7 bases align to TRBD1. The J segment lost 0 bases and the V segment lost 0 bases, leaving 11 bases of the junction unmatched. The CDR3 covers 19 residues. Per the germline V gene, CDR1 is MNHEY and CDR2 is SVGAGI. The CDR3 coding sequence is TGTGCCAGCAGTTACTCTGTCCGGACAGGTTCTTATAGCAATCAGCCCCAGCATTTT. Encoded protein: CASSYSVRTGSYSNQPQHF.

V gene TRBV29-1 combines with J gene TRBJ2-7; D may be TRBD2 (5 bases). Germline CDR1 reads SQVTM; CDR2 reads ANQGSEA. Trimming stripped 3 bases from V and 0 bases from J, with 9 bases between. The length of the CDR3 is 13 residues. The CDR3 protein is CSVDGENSYEQYF. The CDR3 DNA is TGCAGCGTTGATGGGGAGAACTCCTACGAGCAGTACTTC.

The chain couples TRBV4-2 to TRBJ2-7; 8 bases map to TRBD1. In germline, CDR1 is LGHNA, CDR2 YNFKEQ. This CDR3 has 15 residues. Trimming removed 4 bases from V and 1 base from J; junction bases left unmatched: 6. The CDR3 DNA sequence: TGTGCCAGCAGCCCCCAGAGGACAGGGTCCTACGAGCAGTACTTC. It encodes CASSPQRTGSYEQYF.

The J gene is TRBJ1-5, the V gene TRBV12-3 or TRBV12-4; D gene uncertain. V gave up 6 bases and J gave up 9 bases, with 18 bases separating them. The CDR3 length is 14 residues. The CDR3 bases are TGTGCCAGCAGCGCCGGAGGGCCGAAGTGGCCCCAGCATTTT. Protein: CASSAGGPKWPQHF.

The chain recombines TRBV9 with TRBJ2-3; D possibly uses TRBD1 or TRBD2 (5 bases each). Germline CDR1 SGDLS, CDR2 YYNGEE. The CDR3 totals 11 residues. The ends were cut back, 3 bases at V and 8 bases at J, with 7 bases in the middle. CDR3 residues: CASSAGTTQYF. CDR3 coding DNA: TGTGCCAGCAGCGCAGGGACTACGCAGTATTTT.

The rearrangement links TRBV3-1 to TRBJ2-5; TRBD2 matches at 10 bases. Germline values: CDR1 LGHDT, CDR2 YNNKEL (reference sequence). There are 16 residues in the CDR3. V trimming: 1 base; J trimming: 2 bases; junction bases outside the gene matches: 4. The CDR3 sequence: CASSQGTSGRQETQYF. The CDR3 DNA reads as TGTGCCAGCAGCCAAGGGACTAGCGGTCGGCAAGAGACCCAGTACTTC.